Sequencing of this T cell receptor beta chain was carried out in a study of T cells in tuberculosis. Assay used: immunoSEQ multiplex PCR; TCRdb lists only in-frame clones, some missing. The data show around 33,000 clones, 85% to 95% seen once. This clone was seen only once. The germline CDR1 and CDR2 sequences are SGHAT and FQNNGV. CDR3 length: 15 residues. Trimming cost V 3 bases and J 2 bases; bases outside gene matches: 6. The sequence was collected from a donor aged 5 to 30 with latent tuberculosis or without tuberculosis infection. Some clones in this sample may be carry-over from other donors' samples. This rearrangement joins TRBV11-2 to TRBJ2-7; 8 bases map to TRBD1. The sample consisted of PBMCs. The CDR3 reads CASSFSGTGPYEQYF. In nucleotides, the CDR3 is TGTGCCAGCAGCTTTTCCGGGACAGGCCCCTACGAGCAGTACTTC.